This is a list of T cell receptor beta chains from one sample in a study of T-cell reconstitution after alpha-beta-depleted transplantation in children. TCRdb processed the PCR reads anew with MiXCR; each CDR3 protein has one entry. The sample has 500,000 to 600,000 distinct CDR3 sequences, roughly 18% seen once. Source: PBMCs from the stem cell graft donor, taken from the stem cell graft. The receptors were sampled from a human donor who donated a stem cell graft to a child with acute lymphoblastic leukemia. Both conserved end residues are part of each CDR3. D genes are given only for firm matches. Expanded clones are given a class, and other clones once, few, many or no size at all.

d_gene	abundance	v_gene	j_gene	CDR3nt	CDR3aa
NA	NA	TRBV6-5	TRBJ1-4	TGTGCCAGCAGTTACCCTGACAGAATGAATAATGAAAAACTGTTTTTT	CASSYPDRMNNEKLFF
NA	NA	TRBV20-1	TRBJ2-5	TGCAGTGCTATTGGGCCGGACAGTACCCAAGAGACCCAGTACTTC	CSAIGPDSTQETQYF
TRBD2	few	TRBV7-6	TRBJ2-1	TGTGCCAGCAGCCGAGGGCTTGAGACTAGCGGAATCTTTGGATACAATGAGCAGTTCTTC	CASSRGLETSGIFGYNEQFF
TRBD1	NA	TRBV11-2	TRBJ2-7	TGTGCCAGCAGCTTTTCAGGGGGCTTATTCTACGAGCAGTACTTC	CASSFSGGLFYEQYF
TRBD1	few	TRBV12-3/TRBV12-4	TRBJ1-1	TGTGCCAGCACCGATGACAGGGCTGAAGCTTTCTTT	CASTDDRAEAFF
NA	few	TRBV12-3/TRBV12-4	TRBJ1-4	TGTGCCATCAGTTTTTGGGGTTCTAATGAAAAACTGTTTTTT	CAISFWGSNEKLFF
TRBD1	few	TRBV20-1	TRBJ1-1	TGCAGTGCTACACCCGGGACAGTGAACACTGAAGCTTTCTTT	CSATPGTVNTEAFF
TRBD2	few	TRBV9	TRBJ2-3	TGTGCCAGCAGCGGCGGGAGGTCAGATACGCAGTATTTT	CASSGGRSDTQYF
NA	NA	TRBV19	TRBJ2-7	TGTGCCAGTACCATGGGGACCGCCTACGAGCAGTACTTC	CASTMGTAYEQYF
NA	NA	TRBV7-9	TRBJ2-2	TGTGCCAGCCGACAACTAGCCGCCGGGGAGCTGTTTTTT	CASRQLAAGELFF
NA	NA	TRBV20-1	TRBJ1-1	TGCAGTGCTAGAGATAAGGGGGGGGCGGTCACTGAAGCTTTCTTT	CSARDKGGAVTEAFF
NA	NA	TRBV19	TRBJ2-3	TGTGCCAGCCGTAGGCAACGGGAGAGCACAGATACGCAGTATTTT	CASRRQRESTDTQYF
TRBD2	NA	TRBV2	TRBJ2-1	TGTGCCAGCAGTGAATTGGCGGGGAGGGCCAAATTGTTCTTC	CASSELAGRAKLFF
TRBD2	few	TRBV12-3/TRBV12-4	TRBJ2-5	TGTGCCAGCAGAACTGGACTAGCGGGACCTGGGACCCAGTACTTC	CASRTGLAGPGTQYF
TRBD1	few	TRBV12-3/TRBV12-4	TRBJ2-1	TGTGCCAGCAGTGTAACAGGGGGCCCCTACAATGAGCAGTTCTTC	CASSVTGGPYNEQFF
NA	NA	TRBV10-3	TRBJ2-5	TGTGCCATCAGTGAGTCGTTGAAACAAGAGACCCAGTACTTC	CAISESLKQETQYF
NA	few	TRBV5-1	TRBJ2-6	TGCGCCAGCAGCTTGGGGGACGGAGGGGCCAACGTCCTGACTTTC	CASSLGDGGANVLTF
TRBD2	NA	TRBV7-9	TRBJ2-5	TGTGCCAGCAGCTTAGGGCTAGCGGGAATAGAGACCCAGTACTTC	CASSLGLAGIETQYF
TRBD1	many	TRBV7-3	TRBJ1-1	TGTGCCAGCAGCTCACAGGGGGCCATTAGGAACACTGAAGCTTTCTTT	CASSSQGAIRNTEAFF
TRBD1	NA	TRBV10-1	TRBJ1-2	TGCGCCAGCAGTGACAGCCCGGGACAGGGCTACACCTTC	CASSDSPGQGYTF
NA	NA	TRBV6-5	TRBJ2-6	TGTGCCAGCAGTTACAGCTACTCTGGGGCCAACGTCCTGACTTTC	CASSYSYSGANVLTF
TRBD2	few	TRBV20-1	TRBJ2-3	TGCAGTGCAACCCTGACTAGCGGGAGTAGGGATACGCAGTATTTT	CSATLTSGSRDTQYF
TRBD1	few	TRBV7-8	TRBJ1-4	TGTGCCAGCAGCTCGTGGGGGACAGGGGGGGAAAAACTGTTTTTT	CASSSWGTGGEKLFF